The 5 T cell receptor beta chains below come from one sample, sequenced in a study of CD8+ T cells in alopecia areata. Extraction and reverse transcription of RNA yielded cDNA as the sequencing template. TCRdb keeps only in-frame clones here, not all; method: immunoSEQ multiplex PCR. The sample lists about 99,000 clones; 55% were seen once. Specimen: CD4+ T cells sorted from blood. The receptors come from a human donor in good health.

V is TRBV7-6 and J is TRBJ1-1; TRBD1 agrees at 7 bases. Germline CDR1 reads SGHVS; CDR2 reads FNYEAQ. The CDR3 extends over 14 amino acids. Trimming removed 5 bases from V and 5 bases from J; junction bases left unmatched: 8. This CDR3 reads CASSPFRGQTEAFF. CDR3 nucleotide sequence: TGTGCCAGCAGCCCCTTCAGGGGACAGACTGAAGCTTTCTTT.

This clone has a count of ten or more. The chain joins TRBV5-6 to TRBJ1-1; D uncertain. Trimming removed 5 bases from V and 4 bases from J, with 18 bases in between. Germline values: CDR1 SGHDT, CDR2 YYEEEE. This CDR3 region has 15 residues. Written as DNA, the CDR3 is TGTGCCAGCAGTCTTCGGACTGCCCGGGGCACTGAAGCTTTCTTT. It translates to CASSLRTARGTEAFF.

The rearrangement links TRBV2 to TRBJ2-5; TRBD1 might be the D (5 bases). CDR3 length equals 13 residues. With 6 bases removed from V and 5 bases from J, the gap between germline ends came to 13 bases. The germline gives CDR1 SNHLY, CDR2 FYNNEI. As DNA, the CDR3 is TGTGCCAGCAGGCGTGGACAAGGGGAGACCCAGTACTTC. It is translated as CASRRGQGETQYF.

The chain carries TRBV6-6 and TRBJ1-2; 8 bases line up with TRBD1. The V segment lost 4 bases and the J segment 5 bases; nucleotides outside the gene matches: 6. The germline V gene encodes CDR1 MNHNY and CDR2 SVGAGI (reference sequence). This CDR3 contains 14 residues. The CDR3: CASSSRQGRYGYTF. For the CDR3, the DNA is TGTGCCAGCAGTTCCCGACAGGGGAGATATGGCTACACCTTC.

The chain links TRBV7-2 to TRBJ1-3; the D is unclear. CDR1 is SGHTA and CDR2 is FQGNSA in the germline V gene. The CDR3 consists of 15 residues. V was trimmed by 5 bases and J by 4 bases, leaving 15 bases between them. For the CDR3, the DNA is TGTGCCAGCAGCCCATCAGTGAGCCCCGGAAACACCATATATTTT. This gives the protein CASSPSVSPGNTIYF. The variable domain in full, completed from reference TRBV7-2 and TRBJ1-3, reads GAGVSQSPSNKVTEKGKDVELRCDPISGHTALYWYRQSLGQGLEFLIYFQGNSAPDKSGLPSDRFSAERTGGSVSTLTIQRTQQEDSAVYLCASSPSVSPGNTIYFGEGSWLTVV.